The clone carrying this T cell receptor (beta chain) was seen at least ten times. Its antigen is not known. RNA transcripts served as the template for amplifying TCR beta CDR3 regions. With the HTBI primer set, the TCR CDR3 went through a first round of RT-PCR. TCRdb processed the multiplex PCR reads anew with MiXCR; each CDR3 protein has one entry. The repertoire holds fewer than 800,000 distinct CDR3 sequences, with around 15% as singletons. This sample stems from a study of T cells in Graves' hyperthyroidism and ophthalmopathy. Study outcomes and limitations: The model's output predicted ophthalmopathy at a median of about 6.5 months prior to onset.

V lost 10 bases, J lost 3 bases, and 12 bases stayed unmatched. The CDR3 loop spans 15 amino acids. Germline CDR1 reads MDHEN; CDR2 reads SYDVKM. Exclusion of patients followed from uncontrolled infection, other autoimmune disease, pregnancy or lactation. Isolation of PBMCs was performed on about 10 ml fresh peripheral blood. The rearrangement uses TRBV28 and TRBJ2-1; 7 positions agree with TRBD1. The sample taken for sequencing was blood. This TCR was recovered from a man between 18 and 35 years old with Graves' hyperthyroidism. CDR3 sequence: CATKNRDSYYNEQFF. For the CDR3, the DNA is TGTGCCACCAAGAATCGGGACAGTTACTACAATGAGCAGTTCTTC.